Sequencing of this T cell receptor (beta chain) was carried out in a study of beta chain features in type 1 diabetes. Study-level results: Within patients, naive, central memory and Treg TCRB repertoires seemed more similar than within healthy donors.

This clone was counted a few times. Its antigen is not identified. This CDR3 region has 16 residues. Deletions cut 1 base from V and 0 bases from J, with 10 bases between. CDR1 SGHTA and CDR2 FQGNSA come from the germline V gene. The isolated RNA, all of it, was reverse transcribed, so expressed TCRB transcripts were what got sequenced. Clones were sequenced by immunoSEQ multiplex PCR, and TCRdb holds only the in-frame ones, with some missing. The sample has 850,000 to 900,000 clones, roughly 15% seen once. The chain couples TRBV7-2 to TRBJ2-1; D gene unclear. Specimen: naive CD4+ T cells from blood. The receptor was isolated from a woman younger than 35 in good health. The CDR3 coding sequence is TGTGCCAGCAGCTTAGAACGAAGTAGCTCCTACAATGAGCAGTTCTTC. Translation: CASSLERSSSYNEQFF.